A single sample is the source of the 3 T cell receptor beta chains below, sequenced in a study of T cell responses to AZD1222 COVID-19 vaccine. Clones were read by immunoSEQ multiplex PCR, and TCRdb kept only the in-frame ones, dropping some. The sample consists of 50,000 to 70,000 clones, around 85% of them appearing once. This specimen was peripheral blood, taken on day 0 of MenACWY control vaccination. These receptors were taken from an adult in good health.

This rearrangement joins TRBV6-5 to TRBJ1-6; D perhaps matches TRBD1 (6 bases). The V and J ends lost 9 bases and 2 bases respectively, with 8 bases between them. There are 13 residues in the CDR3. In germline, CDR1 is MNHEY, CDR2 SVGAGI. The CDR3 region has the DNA TGTGCCAGTTGGACAGCCTATAATTCACCCCTCCACTTT. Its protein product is CASWTAYNSPLHF.

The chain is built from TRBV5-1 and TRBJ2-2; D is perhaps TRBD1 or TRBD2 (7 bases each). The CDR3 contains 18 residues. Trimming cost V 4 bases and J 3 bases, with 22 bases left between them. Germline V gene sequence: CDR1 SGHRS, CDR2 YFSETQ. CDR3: CASSRIPGGAGDTGELFF. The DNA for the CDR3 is TGCGCCAGCAGCCGGATCCCAGGGGGGGCCGGGGACACCGGGGAGCTGTTTTTT.

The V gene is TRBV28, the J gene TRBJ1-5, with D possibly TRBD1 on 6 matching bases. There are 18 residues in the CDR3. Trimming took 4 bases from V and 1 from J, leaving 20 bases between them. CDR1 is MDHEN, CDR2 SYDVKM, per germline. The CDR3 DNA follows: TGTGCCAGCAGTTCCACAGGGACAAAAAGATGGAGCAATCAGCCCCAGCATTTT. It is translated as CASSSTGTKRWSNQPQHF.